This T cell receptor beta chain was recovered during a study of cytomegalovirus exposure and HLA in healthy donors. The PCR contained 60 Vbeta and 13 Jbeta primers. The repertoire was sequenced with immunoSEQ multiplex PCR; TCRdb's copy has only in-frame clones and lacks some. The table has 150,000 to 200,000 clones, 70% to 80% seen once. Trimming pared 11 bases from V and 4 bases from J, leaving 17 bases between. This CDR3 region has 13 residues. The clonotype was recovered from a woman aged 40 to 55 in good health and CMV-seronegative. The chain carries TRBV23-1 and TRBJ1-2, with D unclear. TRBV23-1 is given ORF status, its function remaining uncertain. The sequenced sample consisted of PBMCs. The CDR3 nucleotides are TGCGCCCGAGAGCCTGACAACGCCTATGGCTACACCTTC. It encodes CAREPDNAYGYTF.